These 15 T cell receptor beta chains came from one sample sequenced in a study of T cell repertoires in cytomegalovirus infection. TCRdb passed the reads through MiXCR, listing each CDR3 protein once. The top ten clones hold approximately 30% of a sample with around 170,000 distinct CDR3 sequences, 13% to 15% of them seen once. Sequenced: PBMCs. The source of these receptors is a human donor in good health (CMV status not recorded). Some clones in this sample may be carry-over from other donors' samples.

This clonotype was seen repeatedly, ten times or more. The V gene is TRBV15, the J gene TRBJ2-4; D assignment may be TRBD1 or TRBD2 (7 bases each). The CDR3 is 15 residues long. The ends were cut back, 5 bases at V and 8 bases at J, with 19 bases in the middle. From germline, CDR1 is LNHNV and CDR2 YYDKDF (reference sequence). The CDR3 loop reads CATSGRGPGGDIQYF. The CDR3 coding sequence is TGTGCCACCAGCGGAAGAGGGCCAGGGGGGGACATTCAGTACTTC.

This clonotype was observed a few times. This rearrangement joins TRBV29-1 to TRBJ2-2; 9 bases line up with TRBD1. Germline trimming cut 6 bases from V and 6 bases from J; bases unmatched to any gene: 5. The CDR3 sequence is 13 residues long. Germline CDR1 is SQVTM and CDR2 is ANQGSEA. CDR3 region: CSVGQGISGELFF. CDR3 nucleotide sequence: TGCAGCGTCGGACAGGGGATCTCCGGGGAGCTGTTTTTT.

This clonotype occurred a few times. This chain joins TRBV29-1 and TRBJ1-2; tentative D call: TRBD1 (5 bases). The germline V and J ends were trimmed by 7 bases and 0 bases, with 18 bases remaining between them. Germline CDR1 SQVTM, CDR2 ANQGSEA. The CDR3 loop spans 15 amino acids. CDR3 residues: CSAGGGDLTNYGYTF. CDR3 bases: TGCAGCGCCGGGGGAGGAGACCTCACTAACTATGGCTACACCTTC.

This clonotype appeared a single time. The chain recombines TRBV20-1 with TRBJ1-2, with D perhaps TRBD1 (6 bases). V shed 4 bases and J shed 4 bases, with 10 bases lying between them. This CDR3 has 12 amino acids. Per germline, CDR1 DFQATT and CDR2 SNEGSKA (reference sequence). This CDR3 reads CSANREGYGYTF. The CDR3 nucleotides read TGCAGTGCTAACAGGGAGGGCTATGGCTACACCTTC.

This clonotype was recorded many times. This sequence joins TRBV7-3 and TRBJ2-2; D is unclear. Looked up from germline, CDR1 is SGHTA and CDR2 is FQGTGA. The CDR3 has 14 residues. Trimming stripped 0 bases from V and 3 bases from J, with 5 bases between. The CDR3 region is CASSLTKDTGELFF. CDR3 nucleotide sequence: TGTGCCAGCAGCTTAACGAAGGACACCGGGGAGCTGTTTTTT.

As concerns this clonotype: At one end, the junction sequence differs from germline, possibly due to a read error. This chain links TRBV7-6 with TRBJ1-2; D is perhaps TRBD1 (5 bases). Germline CDR1 reads SGHVS; CDR2 reads FNYEAQ. The CDR3 length is 15 residues. CDR3 loop: CASSLGSGRDYGYNF. In DNA form, the CDR3 reads TGTGCCAGCAGCTTAGGTTCGGGACGGGACTATGGCTACAACTTC.

This clonotype came up many times. Written as DNA, the CDR3 is TGTGCCAGCAGCTTGGAAGGACAGGGGGCTTGGGGCTACACCTTC. This encodes CASSLEGQGAWGYTF. The chain carries TRBV5-5 and TRBJ1-2; 11 nucleotides match TRBD1. Germline CDR1 and CDR2: SGHKS and YYEKEE (reference sequence). The CDR3 sequence is 15 residues long. The J segment lost 8 bases and the V segment lost 0 bases, leaving 6 bases of the junction unmatched.

The table lists this clonotype with many counts. The V call is TRBV7-2, the J call TRBJ1-3, with D perhaps matching TRBD1 (6 bases). The CDR3 has 12 amino acids. Trimming pared 1 base from V and 10 bases from J, leaving 8 bases between. CDR1 is SGHTA, CDR2 FQGNSA, per germline. The DNA of the CDR3 is TGTGCCAGCAGCTTAGTGGGACAAACCATATATTTT. Its protein product is CASSLVGQTIYF.

The chain carries TRBV12-3 or TRBV12-4 and TRBJ2-7; D possibly corresponds to TRBD2 (6 bases). The CDR3 spans 14 residues. V dropped 5 bases and J dropped 2 bases, with 13 bases sitting between them. The CDR3 reads CASSPREEPYEQYF. Written as DNA, the CDR3 is TGTGCCAGCAGTCCCAGGGAGGAGCCCTACGAGCAGTACTTC.

Only a few counts were recorded for this clonotype. The J gene is TRBJ2-5, the V gene TRBV5-6, with D perhaps being TRBD1 or TRBD2 (5 bases each). V was cut by 4 bases and J by 5 bases, with 12 bases left in between. The germline gives CDR1 SGHDT, CDR2 YYEEEE. The CDR3 extends over 13 amino acids. The DNA for the CDR3 is TGTGCCAGCAGCCAAGGGACGAGGGAGACCCAGTACTTC. It codes for CASSQGTRETQYF. The full variable domain, completed using reference TRBV5-6 and TRBJ2-5, is DAGVTQSPTHLIKTRGQQVTLRCSPKSGHDTVSWYQQALGQGPQFIFQYYEEEERQRGNFPDRFSGHQFPNYSSELNVNALLLGDSALYLCASSQGTRETQYFGPGTRLLVL.

This chain links TRBV29-1 with TRBJ2-7; 15 bases agree with TRBD2. This CDR3 region has 17 residues. V was pared by 0 bases and J by 2 bases, with 5 bases of the junction left unmatched. The germline CDR1 and CDR2 sequences are SQVTM and ANQGSEA. The CDR3 DNA reads as TGCAGCGTTGAAGAGTGGGGGACTAGCGGGGGGCCCTACGAGCAGTACTTC. Translating gives CSVEEWGTSGGPYEQYF.

The sample holds many counts of this clonotype. The chain has TRBV12-3 or TRBV12-4 and TRBJ2-3; weak D call: TRBD2 (6 bases). The CDR3 is 11 residues long. Trimming left V 6 bases short and J 13 bases short, with 14 bases between. The CDR3 sequence: CASSSGEVKYF. For the CDR3, the DNA is TGTGCCAGCAGCTCTGGGGAGGTGAAGTATTTT.

The chain employs TRBV12-3 or TRBV12-4 and TRBJ2-6; D is undetermined. Trimming cost V 7 bases and J 4 bases, with 20 bases left between them. CDR3 length: 17 residues. The CDR3 DNA reads TGTGCCAGCACCTTCGGCCCACTTCGGACCGGGGCCAACGTCCTGACTTTC. Translation: CASTFGPLRTGANVLTF.

This clonotype was recorded at least ten times. CDR3 loop: CASRPRTGGNTGELFF. In DNA form, the CDR3 reads TGTGCCAGCAGACCGCGGACAGGGGGCAACACCGGGGAGCTGTTTTTT. V and J are TRBV7-2 and TRBJ2-2, with 11 bases that match TRBD1. Germline CDR1 reads SGHTA; CDR2 reads FQGNSA. This CDR3 has 16 residues. V trimming: 6 bases; J trimming: 2 bases; junction bases outside the gene matches: 5.

This chain connects TRBV18 to TRBJ1-2; no reliable D call. Trimming stripped 6 bases from V and 3 bases from J, with 8 bases between. This CDR3 has 12 residues. The germline gives CDR1 KGHSH, CDR2 LQKENI. CDR3 in amino acids: CASSGPDYGYTF. Written as DNA, the CDR3 is TGTGCCAGCTCCGGCCCAGACTATGGCTACACCTTC. Full variable domain (rest looked up from reference TRBV18 and TRBJ1-2): NAGVMQNPRHLVRRRGQEARLRCSPMKGHSHVYWYRQLPEEGLKFMVYLQKENIIDESGMPKERFSAEFPKEGPSILRIQQVVRGDSAAYFCASSGPDYGYTFGSGTRLTVV.